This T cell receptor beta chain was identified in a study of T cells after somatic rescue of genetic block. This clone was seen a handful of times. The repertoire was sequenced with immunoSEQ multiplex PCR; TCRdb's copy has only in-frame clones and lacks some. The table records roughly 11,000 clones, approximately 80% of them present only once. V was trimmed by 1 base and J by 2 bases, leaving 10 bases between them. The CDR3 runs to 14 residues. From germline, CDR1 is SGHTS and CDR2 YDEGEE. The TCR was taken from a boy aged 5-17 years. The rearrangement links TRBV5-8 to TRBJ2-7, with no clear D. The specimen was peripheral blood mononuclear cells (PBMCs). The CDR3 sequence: CASSLMGFTYEQYF. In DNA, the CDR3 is TGTGCCAGCAGCTTGATGGGGTTCACCTACGAGCAGTACTTC. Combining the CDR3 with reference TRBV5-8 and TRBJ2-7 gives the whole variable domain EAGVTQSPTHLIKTRGQQATLRCSPISGHTSVYWYQQALGLGLQFLLWYDEGEERNRGNFPPRFSGRQFPNYSSELNVNALELEDSALYLCASSLMGFTYEQYFGPGTRLTVT.